Below are 11 T cell receptor beta chains sequenced from a single sample in a study of control samples from healthy donors and cancer patients. Generated by immunoSEQ multiplex PCR, the TCRdb table keeps only in-frame clones and is missing some. The sample shows 200,000 or so clones, 85% to 95% of them seen only once. What was sequenced was blood. Receptor source: a man aged 50-60 years in good health.

This chain connects TRBV28 to TRBJ1-5, with D unclear. Germline CDR1 reads MDHEN; CDR2 reads SYDVKM. Trimming removed 6 bases at V and 11 bases at J, with 29 bases between. This CDR3 has 17 residues. The CDR3 nucleotides read TGTGCCAGCAGCCCACCCGAACCTCTTTATCAGCCCCAGACCCAGCATTTT. Protein sequence: CASSPPEPLYQPQTQHF.

This rearrangement joins TRBV21-1 to TRBJ2-2. TRBV21-1 is reported as a pseudogene. This CDR3 is built from 17 residues. The CDR3 DNA reads as TGTGCCAGCAGCAAAATCGGATCCTTGTCGAACACCGGGGAGCTGTTTTTT. As protein: CASSKIGSLSNTGELFF.

The gene calls are TRBV5-8 and TRBJ2-7; D is unresolved. CDR1 and CDR2 (germline): SGHTS, YDEGEE. Deletions cut 2 bases from V and 0 bases from J, with 6 bases between. This CDR3 is 13 amino acids long. CDR3 nucleotides: TGTGCCAGCAGCTTCATGGGCTCCTACGAGCAGTACGTC. It encodes CASSFMGSYEQYV.

The chain uses TRBV3-1 (or the pseudogene TRBV3-2) and TRBJ1-5; D possibly corresponds to TRBD1 (5 bases). The CDR3 length is 14 residues. The V gene lost 1 base and the J gene lost 5 bases, with 9 bases spanning the gap. Germline values: CDR1 LGHDT, CDR2 YNNKEL (reference sequence). The CDR3 DNA sequence: TGTGCCAGCAGCCAAGGGGTAGGGGATCAGCCCCAGCATTTT. Protein: CASSQGVGDQPQHF.

The chain combines TRBV6-2 or TRBV6-3 with TRBJ2-4; 7 nucleotides align to TRBD2. Per the germline V gene, CDR1 is MNHEY and CDR2 is SVGEGT. Trimming removed 2 bases from V and 0 bases from J; junction bases left unmatched: 4. CDR3 length: 16 residues. CDR3 nucleotides: TGTGCCAGCAGTTACCAGCGGGGAACAGCCAAAAACATTCAGTACTTC. This sequence encodes CASSYQRGTAKNIQYF.

The V call is TRBV11-2, the J call TRBJ1-2, with D perhaps matching TRBD1 (6 bases). With 3 bases removed from V and 0 bases from J, the gap between germline ends came to 11 bases. CDR1 is SGHAT and CDR2 is FQNNGV in the germline V gene. The CDR3 loop spans 15 amino acids. This CDR3 reads CASSLTQGANYGYTF. CDR3 DNA: TGTGCCAGCAGCTTGACACAGGGAGCTAACTATGGCTACACCTTC.

V usage is TRBV6-6 and J usage is TRBJ2-3; no reliable D call. Germline CDR1 is MNHNY and CDR2 is SVGAGI (reference sequence). There are 13 residues in the CDR3. The V end lost 8 bases, the J end lost 0 bases, and 9 bases lay between the germline ends. The CDR3 region is CASGTLSTDTQYF. For the CDR3, the DNA is TGTGCCAGCGGAACCCTTAGCACAGATACGCAGTATTTT.

The V gene is TRBV5-8, the J gene TRBJ1-3, with D maybe TRBD1 (5 bases). Looked up from germline, CDR1 is SGHTS and CDR2 is YDEGEE. The CDR3 totals 15 residues. Between the trimmed V and J ends, which lost 2 bases and 0 bases, there was a span of 9 bases. CDR3 region: CASSLSGYSGNTIYF. DNA for the CDR3: TGTGCCAGCAGCTTATCAGGGTACTCTGGAAACACCATATATTTT.

This rearrangement joins TRBV10-3 to TRBJ1-1; TRBD1 is a possible D gene (5 bases). V lost 4 bases and J lost 6, with 9 bases in between. Per the germline V gene, CDR1 is ENHRY and CDR2 is SYGVKD. The length of the CDR3 is 12 residues. The chain's CDR3 is CAISVRGSEAFF. CDR3 nucleotides: TGTGCCATCAGTGTACGGGGGTCTGAAGCTTTCTTT.

The CDR3 region is CASARQNRGALEQYF. CDR3 DNA: TGTGCCAGCGCCAGACAAAACCGGGGTGCCCTCGAGCAGTACTTC. J is TRBJ2-7 and V is TRBV5-8; D may be TRBD2 (5 bases). The V end was cut by 7 bases, the J end by 6 bases, with 23 bases between. This CDR3 has 15 amino acids. CDR1 is SGHTS and CDR2 is YDEGEE in the germline V gene.

The genes are TRBV10-3 and TRBJ1-2, with no clear D. V was cut by 2 bases and J by 2 bases, with 9 bases left in between. The germline V gene has CDR1 ENHRY and CDR2 SYGVKD. The length of the CDR3 is 14 residues. CDR3 region: CAISENVRNYGYTF. The CDR3 coding sequence is TGTGCCATCAGTGAGAATGTCAGAAACTATGGCTACACCTTC.